Included here is one T cell receptor (beta chain) sequence, with context. Its antigen remains unknown. This CDR3 is built from 17 residues. J gave up 5 bases and V 0 bases, and 10 bases lay outside the gene matches. Germline assignment: CDR1 MNHEY and CDR2 SMNVEV (reference sequence). The primer mix had 60 Vbeta and 13 Jbeta primers. The repertoire was sequenced with immunoSEQ multiplex PCR; TCRdb's copy has only in-frame clones and lacks some. The sample consists of about 180,000 clones, 76% of them appearing once. This entry comes from a study of cytomegalovirus exposure and HLA in healthy donors. Study-level background: Samples from HLA-typed donors yielded approximately 80 million unique TCRs in an early data release.

Study conclusions and caveats: A later analysis, which compared TCR beta chains of equal frequency, found the HLA-associated ones more clonally expanded.

The sample comprised PBMCs. The receptor was isolated from a young man in good health and CMV-seronegative. The V call is TRBV27, the J call TRBJ2-5; 9 nucleotides line up with TRBD1. CDR3 amino acids: CASSLSSRTGDRETQYF. In DNA form, the CDR3 reads TGTGCCAGCAGTTTATCGTCCAGGACAGGGGATAGGGAGACCCAGTACTTC.